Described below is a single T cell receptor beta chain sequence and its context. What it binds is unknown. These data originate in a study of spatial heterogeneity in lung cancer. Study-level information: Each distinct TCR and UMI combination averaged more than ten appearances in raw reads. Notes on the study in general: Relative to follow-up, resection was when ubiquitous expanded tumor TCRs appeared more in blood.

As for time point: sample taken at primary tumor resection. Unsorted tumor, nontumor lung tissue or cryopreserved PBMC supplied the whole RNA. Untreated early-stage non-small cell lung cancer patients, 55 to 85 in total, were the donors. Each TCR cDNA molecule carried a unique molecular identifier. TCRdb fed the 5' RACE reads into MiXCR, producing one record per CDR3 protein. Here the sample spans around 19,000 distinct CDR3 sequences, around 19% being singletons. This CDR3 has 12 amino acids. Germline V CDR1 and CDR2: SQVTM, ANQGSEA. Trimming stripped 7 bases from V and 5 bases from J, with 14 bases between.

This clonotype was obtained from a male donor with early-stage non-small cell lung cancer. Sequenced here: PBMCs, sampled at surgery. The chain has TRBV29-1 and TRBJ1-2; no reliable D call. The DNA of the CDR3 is TGCAGCGGGGAACTGGGAGGGTATGGCTACACCTTC. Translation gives CSGELGGYGYTF.